These 17 T cell receptor beta chains share one sample of origin, sequenced in a study of identical twins. TCRdb re-called the 5' RACE reads with MiXCR, one entry per CDR3 protein. The sample contains 1.5 million to 2 million distinct CDR3 sequences, more than 30% of which appear only once. The specimen sequenced was cord blood. The receptors derive from a newborn girl in good health.

The chain joins TRBV11-2 to TRBJ2-1; D gene unclear. The CDR3 has 19 residues. V was cut by 5 bases and J by 0 bases, with 23 bases left in between. CDR1 and CDR2 (germline): SGHAT, FQNNGV. This CDR3 is CASSHTGSQTFSSYNEQFF. The CDR3 DNA reads as TGTGCCAGCAGCCACACGGGCTCCCAAACCTTCAGCTCCTACAATGAGCAGTTCTTC. The full variable domain, its missing parts supplied by reference TRBV11-2 and TRBJ2-1, is EAGVAQSPRYKIIEKRQSVAFWCNPISGHATLYWYQQILGQGPKLLIQFQNNGVVDDSQLPKDRFSAERLKGVDSTLKIQPAKLEDSAVYLCASSHTGSQTFSSYNEQFFGPGTRLTVL.

The chain employs TRBV5-5 and TRBJ2-3; D call uncertain. The CDR3 runs to 17 residues. In germline, CDR1 is SGHKS, CDR2 YYEKEE (reference sequence). V was trimmed by 4 bases and J by 0 bases, leaving 18 bases between them. In DNA form, the CDR3 reads TGTGCCAGCAGCGGCAACGGCAGTGGTGCTAGCACAGATACGCAGTATTTT. Translation gives CASSGNGSGASTDTQYF.

The chain employs TRBV19 and TRBJ2-5; no clear D. This CDR3 region has 14 residues. Trimming removed 3 bases at V and 11 bases at J, with 19 bases between. Germline V gene lookup returns CDR1 LNHDA and CDR2 SQIVND (reference sequence). CDR3 region: CASSIPGPYNEQYF. The CDR3 coding sequence is TGTGCCAGTAGTATTCCGGGCCCATACAATGAGCAGTACTTC. The entire variable domain, with the rest obtained from reference TRBV19 and TRBJ2-5, is as follows: DGGITQSPKYLFRKEGQNVTLSCEQNLNHDAMYWYRQDPGQGLRLIYYSQIVNDFQKGDIAEGYSVSREKKESFPLTVTSAQKNPTAFYLCASSIPGPYNEQYFGPGTRLLVL.

This chain uses TRBV9 with TRBJ1-3; D is ambiguous. The CDR3 spans 16 residues. Germline lookup yields CDR1 SGDLS and CDR2 YYNGEE. The V end was cut by 0 bases, the J end by 4 bases, with 14 bases between. As DNA, the CDR3 is TGTGCCAGCAGCGTAGGACCAATGCGGGCCGGAAACACCATATATTTT. Translated: CASSVGPMRAGNTIYF.

Comment on this clonotype: A junction boundary mismatches the germline segment, possibly from a read error. The chain couples TRBV10-3 to TRBJ1-2; D uncertain. This CDR3 is 14 amino acids long. CDR1 ENHRY and CDR2 SYGVKD come from the germline V gene. The CDR3 DNA reads as TGTGCCATCGGTGAGTCGGGAACAAACTATGGCTACACCTTC. It codes for CAIGESGTNYGYTF.

This clonotype was seen only a few times. The genes are TRBV2 and TRBJ1-5; D might be TRBD1 (6 bases). Germline values: CDR1 SNHLY, CDR2 FYNNEI. V was clipped by 2 bases and J by 3 bases, with 11 bases between them. This CDR3 has 15 residues. CDR3: CASSESRGANQPQHF. The DNA of the CDR3 is TGTGCCAGCAGTGAAAGTCGGGGGGCCAATCAGCCCCAGCATTTT.

This clonotype has just one count. This sequence joins TRBV12-5 and TRBJ1-2, with 11 bases matching TRBD1. The CDR3 length is 17 residues. CDR1 is LGHNT and CDR2 is FRNRAP in the germline V gene. J gave up 7 bases and V 6 bases, and 16 bases lay outside the gene matches. The CDR3 sequence is CASGPKQTGTGGFGYTF. The CDR3 bases are TGTGCTAGTGGCCCGAAGCAAACCGGGACAGGGGGTTTTGGCTACACCTTC.

V is TRBV27 and J is TRBJ2-4; TRBD1 matches 7 bases. The tail of the sequence fits TRBJ2-7 better, so the J call may be wrong. Germline-derived CDR1 and CDR2 are MNHEY and SMNVEV (reference sequence). CDR3 length: 14 amino acids. The CDR3 region has the DNA TGTGCCAGCAGTTGGATGCAGGGGGCCTACGAGCAGTACTTC. Protein: CASSWMQGAYEQYF.

The table lists this clonotype with a few counts. The chain links TRBV5-1 to TRBJ2-3; D remains unclear. V was clipped by 0 bases and J by 2 bases, with 10 bases between them. CDR3 length equals 15 residues. Germline CDR1 is SGHRS and CDR2 is YFSETQ. The CDR3 spells CASSLVGLHTDTQYF. For the CDR3, the DNA is TGCGCCAGCAGCTTGGTGGGTCTCCACACAGATACGCAGTATTTT.

The V gene is TRBV20-1, the J gene TRBJ2-3; D uncertain. This CDR3 contains 11 residues. The V gene lost 6 bases and the J gene lost 5 bases, with 9 bases spanning the gap. Germline V CDR1 and CDR2: DFQATT, SNEGSKA (reference sequence). The CDR3 region has the DNA TGCAGTGCCCCCGTTAGAGATACGCAGTATTTT. It specifies CSAPVRDTQYF.

A few counts support this clonotype. The genes are TRBV20-1 and TRBJ1-5; the match to TRBD1 covers 9 bases. Germline CDR1 is DFQATT and CDR2 is SNEGSKA (reference sequence). V shed 0 bases, J shed 6 bases, and the junction held 6 bases outside the gene matches. The CDR3 has 15 amino acids. CDR3 in DNA: TGCAGTGCTAGAGACTACAGGGGGCGCGGTCAGCCCCAGCATTTT. Amino acids: CSARDYRGRGQPQHF.

This clonotype was picked up a small number of times. The chain is built from TRBV11-2 and TRBJ2-4; tentatively, D is TRBD1 or TRBD2 (5 bases each). The CDR3 totals 17 residues. V lost 2 bases to trimming and J lost 0 bases, with 14 bases between them. Germline lookup yields CDR1 SGHAT and CDR2 FQNNGV. CDR3 sequence reads: CASSLLGGPIAKNIQYF. In DNA, the CDR3 is TGTGCCAGCAGCTTACTTGGGGGTCCCATAGCCAAAAACATTCAGTACTTC.

The genes are TRBV28 and TRBJ2-2; the D is unclear. The CDR3 contains 13 residues. Germline V gene data show CDR1 as MDHEN and CDR2 as SYDVKM. V was shortened by 10 bases and J by 0 bases, with 9 bases between the two germline ends. The CDR3 DNA reads TGTGCCACCCTGTCAACGAACACCGGGGAGCTGTTTTTT. As protein: CATLSTNTGELFF. The variable domain in full, completed from reference TRBV28 and TRBJ2-2, reads DVKVTQSSRYLVKRTGEKVFLECVQDMDHENMFWYRQDPGLGLRLIYFSYDVKMKEKGDIPEGYSVSREKKERFSLILESASTNQTSMYLCATLSTNTGELFFGEGSRLTVL.

The V gene is TRBV5-1, the J gene TRBJ2-1, with TRBD2 identical over 10 bases. J gave up 6 bases and V 3 bases, and 9 bases lay outside the gene matches. This CDR3 comprises 16 residues. Looked up from germline, CDR1 is SGHRS and CDR2 is YFSETQ. The CDR3: CASSWPLLAGVNEQFF. CDR3 nucleotides: TGCGCCAGCAGCTGGCCGCTTCTAGCGGGAGTCAATGAGCAGTTCTTC.

A note on this clonotype: This sequence may be a read error, since a much larger clone differs from it by one base. The genes are TRBV5-1 and TRBJ2-5; maybe TRBD2 (5 bases). The CDR3 extends over 13 amino acids. CDR1 SGHRS and CDR2 YFSETQ come from the germline V gene. The chain's CDR3 is CANSLDSKETQYF. Here the CDR3 DNA reads TGCGCCAACAGCTTGGACTCCAAAGAGACCCAGTACTTC.

This clonotype was picked up a small number of times. The chain links TRBV20-1 to TRBJ2-3, with D unclear. Trimming removed 3 bases from V and 2 bases from J, with 15 bases in between. The CDR3 has 15 residues. Germline V gene lookup returns CDR1 DFQATT and CDR2 SNEGSKA (reference sequence). For the CDR3, the DNA is TGCAGTGCTAGTCCCGCCGGGTACTACACAGATACGCAGTATTTT. Encoded protein: CSASPAGYYTDTQYF.

The sample holds many counts of this clonotype. The J gene is TRBJ2-1, the V gene TRBV6-5; no reliable D call. Germline values: CDR1 MNHEY, CDR2 SVGAGI. V lost 5 bases and J 12 bases, leaving 11 bases between the germline ends. The CDR3 sequence is 11 residues long. CDR3 nucleotide sequence: TGTGCCAGCAGTCCAGGCTCCCTGCAGTTCTTC. Protein product: CASSPGSLQFF.